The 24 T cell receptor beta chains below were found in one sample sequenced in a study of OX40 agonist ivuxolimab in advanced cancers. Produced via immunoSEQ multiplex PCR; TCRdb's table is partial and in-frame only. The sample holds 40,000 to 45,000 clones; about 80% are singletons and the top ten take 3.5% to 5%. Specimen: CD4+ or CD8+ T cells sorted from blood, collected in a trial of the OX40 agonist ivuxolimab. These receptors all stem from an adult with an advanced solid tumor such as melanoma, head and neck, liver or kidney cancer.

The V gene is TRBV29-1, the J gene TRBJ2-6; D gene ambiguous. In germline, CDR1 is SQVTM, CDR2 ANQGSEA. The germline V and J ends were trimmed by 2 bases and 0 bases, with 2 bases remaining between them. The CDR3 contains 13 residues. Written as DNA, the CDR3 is TGCAGCGTTGAAAGCTCTGGGGCCAACGTCCTGACTTTC. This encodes CSVESSGANVLTF.

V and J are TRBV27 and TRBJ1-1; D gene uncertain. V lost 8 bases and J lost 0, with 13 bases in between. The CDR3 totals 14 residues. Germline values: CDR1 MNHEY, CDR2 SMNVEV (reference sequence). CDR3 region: CASRSEVLNTEAFF. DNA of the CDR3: TGTGCCAGCCGATCCGAGGTGTTGAACACTGAAGCTTTCTTT.

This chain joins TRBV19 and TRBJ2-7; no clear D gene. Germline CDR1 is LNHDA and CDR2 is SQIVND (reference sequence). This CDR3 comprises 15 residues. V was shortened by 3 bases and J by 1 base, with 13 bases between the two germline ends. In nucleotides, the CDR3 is TGTGCCAGTAGTATCTACCCGCAGAGATCCTACGAGCAGTACTTC. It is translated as CASSIYPQRSYEQYF.

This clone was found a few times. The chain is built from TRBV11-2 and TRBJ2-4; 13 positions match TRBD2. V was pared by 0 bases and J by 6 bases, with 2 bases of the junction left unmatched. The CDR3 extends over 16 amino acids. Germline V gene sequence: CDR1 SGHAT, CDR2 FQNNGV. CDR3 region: CASSLDWTSGRNIQYF. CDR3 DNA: TGTGCCAGCAGCTTAGACTGGACTAGCGGGAGAAACATTCAGTACTTC. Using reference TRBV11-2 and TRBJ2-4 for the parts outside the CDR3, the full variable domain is EAGVAQSPRYKIIEKRQSVAFWCNPISGHATLYWYQQILGQGPKLLIQFQNNGVVDDSQLPKDRFSAERLKGVDSTLKIQPAKLEDSAVYLCASSLDWTSGRNIQYFGAGTRLSVL.

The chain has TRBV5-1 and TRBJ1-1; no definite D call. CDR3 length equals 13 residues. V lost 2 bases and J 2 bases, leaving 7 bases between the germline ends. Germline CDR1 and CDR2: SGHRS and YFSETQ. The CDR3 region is CASSFQGNTEAFF. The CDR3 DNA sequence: TGCGCCAGCAGCTTTCAAGGCAACACTGAAGCTTTCTTT.

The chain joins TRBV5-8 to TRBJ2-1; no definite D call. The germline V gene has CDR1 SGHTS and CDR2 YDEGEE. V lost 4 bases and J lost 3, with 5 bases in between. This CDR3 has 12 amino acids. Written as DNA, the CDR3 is TGTGCCAGCAGCAGAAACTACAATGAGCAGTTCTTC. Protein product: CASSRNYNEQFF.

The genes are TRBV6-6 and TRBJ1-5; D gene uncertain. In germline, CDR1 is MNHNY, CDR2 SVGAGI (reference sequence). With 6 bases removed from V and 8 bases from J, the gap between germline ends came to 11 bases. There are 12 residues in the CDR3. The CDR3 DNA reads TGTGCCAGCAGCCGACAAAACGAGCCCCAGCATTTT. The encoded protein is CASSRQNEPQHF.

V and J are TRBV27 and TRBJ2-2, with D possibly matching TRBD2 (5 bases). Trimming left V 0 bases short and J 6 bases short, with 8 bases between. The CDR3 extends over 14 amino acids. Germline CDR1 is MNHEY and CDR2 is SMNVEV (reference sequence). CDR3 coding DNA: TGTGCCAGCAGTTTATCGCGGGCATCCGGGGAGCTGTTTTTT. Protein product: CASSLSRASGELFF.

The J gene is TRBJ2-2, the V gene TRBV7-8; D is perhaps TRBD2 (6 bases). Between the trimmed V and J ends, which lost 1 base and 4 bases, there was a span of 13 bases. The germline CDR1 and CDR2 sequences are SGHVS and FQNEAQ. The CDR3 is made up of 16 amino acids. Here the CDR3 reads CASSLESREFTGELFF. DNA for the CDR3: TGTGCCAGCAGCTTAGAATCCCGGGAGTTCACCGGGGAGCTGTTTTTT.

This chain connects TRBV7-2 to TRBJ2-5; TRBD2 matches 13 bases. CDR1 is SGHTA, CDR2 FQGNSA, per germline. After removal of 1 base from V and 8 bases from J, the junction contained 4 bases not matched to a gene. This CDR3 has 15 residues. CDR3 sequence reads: CASSLGGTSGATQYF. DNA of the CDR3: TGTGCCAGCAGCTTAGGGGGGACTAGCGGGGCCACCCAGTACTTC.

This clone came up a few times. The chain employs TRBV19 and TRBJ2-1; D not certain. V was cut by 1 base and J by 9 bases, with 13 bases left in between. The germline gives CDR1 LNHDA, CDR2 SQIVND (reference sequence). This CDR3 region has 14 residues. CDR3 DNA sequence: TGTGCCAGTAGTATAGGAAACGAGCTTGCTGAGCAGTTCTTC. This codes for CASSIGNELAEQFF.

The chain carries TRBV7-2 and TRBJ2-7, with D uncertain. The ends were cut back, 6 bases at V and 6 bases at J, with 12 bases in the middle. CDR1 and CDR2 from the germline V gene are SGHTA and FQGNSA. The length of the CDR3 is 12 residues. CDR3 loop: CASSRLWGEQYF. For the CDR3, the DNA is TGTGCCAGCAGTCGACTCTGGGGCGAGCAGTACTTC.

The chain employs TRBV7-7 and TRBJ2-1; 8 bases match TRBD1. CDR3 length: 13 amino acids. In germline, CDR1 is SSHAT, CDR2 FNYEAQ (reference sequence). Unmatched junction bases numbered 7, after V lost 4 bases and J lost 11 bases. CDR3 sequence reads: CASSSDRDGKQFF. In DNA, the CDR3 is TGTGCCAGCAGCTCGGACAGGGACGGAAAGCAGTTCTTC.

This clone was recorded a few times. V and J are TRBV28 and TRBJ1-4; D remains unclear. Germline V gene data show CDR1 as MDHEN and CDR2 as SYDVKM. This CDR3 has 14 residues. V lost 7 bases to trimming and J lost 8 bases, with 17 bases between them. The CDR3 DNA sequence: TGTGCCAGCAAAGGCCCCAATTTGAGGGAAAAACTGTTTTTT. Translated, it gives CASKGPNLREKLFF.

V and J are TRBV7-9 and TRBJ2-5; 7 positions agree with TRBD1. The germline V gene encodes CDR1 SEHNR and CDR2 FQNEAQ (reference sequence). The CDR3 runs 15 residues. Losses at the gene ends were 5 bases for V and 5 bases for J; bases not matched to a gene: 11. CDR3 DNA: TGTGCCAGCAGCCAGGGACAGCTATTGGGGGAGACCCAGTACTTC. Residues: CASSQGQLLGETQYF. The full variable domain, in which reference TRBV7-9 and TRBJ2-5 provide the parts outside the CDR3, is DTGVSQNPRHKITKRGQNVTFRCDPISEHNRLYWYRQTLGQGPEFLTYFQNEAQLEKSRLLSDRFSAERPKGSFSTLEIQRTEQGDSAMYLCASSQGQLLGETQYFGPGTRLLVL.

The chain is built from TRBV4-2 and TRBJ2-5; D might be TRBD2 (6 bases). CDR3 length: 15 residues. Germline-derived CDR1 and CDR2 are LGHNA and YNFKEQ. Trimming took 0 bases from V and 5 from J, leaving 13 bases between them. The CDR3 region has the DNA TGTGCCAGCAGCCAAGATATCCGGGAGCGGGAGACCCAGTACTTC. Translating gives CASSQDIRERETQYF.

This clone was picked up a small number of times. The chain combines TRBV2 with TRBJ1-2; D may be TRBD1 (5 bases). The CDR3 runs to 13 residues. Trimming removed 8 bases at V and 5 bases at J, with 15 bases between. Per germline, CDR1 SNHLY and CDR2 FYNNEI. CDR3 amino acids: CASLTGGTYGYTF. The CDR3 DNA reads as TGTGCCAGCTTAACGGGGGGAACTTATGGCTACACCTTC.

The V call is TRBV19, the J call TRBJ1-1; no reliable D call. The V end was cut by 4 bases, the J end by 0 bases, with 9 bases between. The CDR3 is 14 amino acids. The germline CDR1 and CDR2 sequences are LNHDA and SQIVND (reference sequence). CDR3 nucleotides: TGTGCCAGTAGTAAAGGGAACATGAACACTGAAGCTTTCTTT. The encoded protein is CASSKGNMNTEAFF.

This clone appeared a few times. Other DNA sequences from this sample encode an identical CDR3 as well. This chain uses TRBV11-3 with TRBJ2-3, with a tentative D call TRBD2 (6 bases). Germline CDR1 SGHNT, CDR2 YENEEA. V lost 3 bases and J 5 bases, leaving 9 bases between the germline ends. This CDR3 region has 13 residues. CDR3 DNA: TGTGCCAGCAGCTTCGCCGGGGGAGATACGCAGTATTTT. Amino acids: CASSFAGGDTQYF.

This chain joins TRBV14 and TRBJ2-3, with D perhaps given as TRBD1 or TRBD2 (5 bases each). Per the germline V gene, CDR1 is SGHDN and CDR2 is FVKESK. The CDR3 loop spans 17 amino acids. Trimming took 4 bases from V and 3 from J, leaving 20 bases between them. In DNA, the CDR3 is TGTGCCAGCAGCCCCAGGTCGTGGGGGAAGTGGACAGATACGCAGTATTTT. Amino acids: CASSPRSWGKWTDTQYF.

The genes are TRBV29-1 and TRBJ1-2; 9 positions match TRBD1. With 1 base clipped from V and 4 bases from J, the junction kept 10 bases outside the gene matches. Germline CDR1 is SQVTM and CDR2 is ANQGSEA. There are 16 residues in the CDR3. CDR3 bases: TGCAGCGTTGAAGGGGACAGGGAAGGCTTTACCTATGGCTACACCTTC. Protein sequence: CSVEGDREGFTYGYTF.

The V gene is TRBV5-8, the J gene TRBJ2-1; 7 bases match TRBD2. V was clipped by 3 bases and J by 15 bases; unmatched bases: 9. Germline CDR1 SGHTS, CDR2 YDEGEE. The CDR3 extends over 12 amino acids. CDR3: CASSSVQRGGFF. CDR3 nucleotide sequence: TGTGCCAGCAGCTCGGTCCAGCGGGGTGGGTTCTTC.

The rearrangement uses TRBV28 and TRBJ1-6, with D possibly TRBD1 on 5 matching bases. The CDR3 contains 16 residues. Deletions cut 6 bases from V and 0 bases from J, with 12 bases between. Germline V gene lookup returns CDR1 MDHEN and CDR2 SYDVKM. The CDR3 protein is CASSPEGSSYNSPLHF. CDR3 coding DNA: TGTGCCAGCAGCCCCGAGGGGAGCTCCTATAATTCACCCCTCCACTTT.

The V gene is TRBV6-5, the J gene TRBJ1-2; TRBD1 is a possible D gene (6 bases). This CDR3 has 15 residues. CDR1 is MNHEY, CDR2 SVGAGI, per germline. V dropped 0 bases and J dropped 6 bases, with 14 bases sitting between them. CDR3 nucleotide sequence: TGTGCCAGCAGTTACTCCAGAACAGGGACGAATGGCTACACCTTC. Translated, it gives CASSYSRTGTNGYTF.